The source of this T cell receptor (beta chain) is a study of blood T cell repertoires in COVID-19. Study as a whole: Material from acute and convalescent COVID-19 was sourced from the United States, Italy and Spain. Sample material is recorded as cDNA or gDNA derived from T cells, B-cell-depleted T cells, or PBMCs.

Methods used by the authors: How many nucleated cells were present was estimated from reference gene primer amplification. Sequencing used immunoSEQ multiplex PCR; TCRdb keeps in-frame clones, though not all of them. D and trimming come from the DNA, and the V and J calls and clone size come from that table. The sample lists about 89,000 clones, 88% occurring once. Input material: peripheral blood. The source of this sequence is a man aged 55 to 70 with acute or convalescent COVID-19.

The CDR3 spells CASSYSTGENTEAFF. Here the CDR3 DNA reads TGTGCCAGCAGTTACTCGACGGGGGAGAACACTGAAGCTTTCTTT. The chain recombines TRBV6-5 with TRBJ1-1; a weak D match, TRBD1 (5 bases). Per germline, CDR1 MNHEY and CDR2 SVGAGI. V dropped 0 bases and J dropped 1 base, with 9 bases sitting between them. This CDR3 spans 15 amino acids.